This TCR beta chain was recovered during a study of blood T cells in healthy people across ages. V lost 8 bases to trimming and J lost 0 bases, with 8 bases between them. The CDR3 has 13 residues. Points on this clonotype: Its specificity is unknown.

A J-beta primer mix and a sample-barcoded 5' primer were used in a second PCR of about 7 to 11 cycles. Each CDR3 protein gets one entry after TCRdb re-called the 5' RACE reads with MiXCR. The sample yields hundreds of thousands of distinct CDR3 sequences, roughly 50% seen once. Findings and caveats of the study: Strong correlation linked observed beta diversity and percent naive T cells. Fewer expanded clones and more diversity marked long-lived versus aged donors.

The sample comprised blood. J is TRBJ2-4 and V is TRBV12-3 or TRBV12-4; D gene ambiguous. The TCR originated in a man between 35 and 55 years old in good health. In DNA form, the CDR3 reads TGTGCCAGCCTGTCCCTAGCCAAAAACATTCAGTACTTC. Protein product: CASLSLAKNIQYF.